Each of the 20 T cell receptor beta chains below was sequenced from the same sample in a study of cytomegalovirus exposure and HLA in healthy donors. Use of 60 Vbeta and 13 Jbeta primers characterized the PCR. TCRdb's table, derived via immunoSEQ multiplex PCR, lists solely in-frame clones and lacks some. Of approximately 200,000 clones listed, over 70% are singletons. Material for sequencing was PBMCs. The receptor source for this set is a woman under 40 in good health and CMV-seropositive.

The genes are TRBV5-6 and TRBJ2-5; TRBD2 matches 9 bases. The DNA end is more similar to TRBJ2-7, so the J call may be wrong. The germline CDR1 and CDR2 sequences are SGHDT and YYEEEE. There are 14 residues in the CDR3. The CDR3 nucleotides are TGTGCCAGCAGCTTCCGGACTAGCGACTACGAGCAGTACTTC. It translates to CASSFRTSDYEQYF.

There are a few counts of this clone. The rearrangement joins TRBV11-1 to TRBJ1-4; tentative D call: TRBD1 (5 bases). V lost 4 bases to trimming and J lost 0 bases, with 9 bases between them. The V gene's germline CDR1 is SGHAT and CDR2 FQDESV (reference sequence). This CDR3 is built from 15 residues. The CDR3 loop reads CASSSQGSTNEKLFF. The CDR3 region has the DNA TGTGCCAGCAGCTCGCAGGGTTCAACTAATGAAAAACTGTTTTTT.

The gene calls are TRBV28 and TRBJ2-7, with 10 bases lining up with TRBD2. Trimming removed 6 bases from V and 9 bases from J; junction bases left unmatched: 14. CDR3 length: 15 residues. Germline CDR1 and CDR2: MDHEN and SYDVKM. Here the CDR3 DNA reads TGTGCCAGCAGGGAGGGACCTAGCGGGAGTGGAACGCAGTACTTC. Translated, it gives CASREGPSGSGTQYF.

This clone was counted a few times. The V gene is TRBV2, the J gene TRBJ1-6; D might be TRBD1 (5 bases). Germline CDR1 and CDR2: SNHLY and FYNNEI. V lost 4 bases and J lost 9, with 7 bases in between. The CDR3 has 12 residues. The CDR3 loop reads CASSAGGSPLHF. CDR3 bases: TGTGCCAGCAGTGCGGGGGGTTCACCCCTCCACTTT.

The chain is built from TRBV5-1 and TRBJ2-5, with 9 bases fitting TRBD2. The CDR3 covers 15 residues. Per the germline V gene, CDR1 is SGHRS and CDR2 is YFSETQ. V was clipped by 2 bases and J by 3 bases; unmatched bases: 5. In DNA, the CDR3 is TGCGCCAGCAGCTTAGGCGGGACTAGCAAAGAGACCCAGTACTTC. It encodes CASSLGGTSKETQYF.

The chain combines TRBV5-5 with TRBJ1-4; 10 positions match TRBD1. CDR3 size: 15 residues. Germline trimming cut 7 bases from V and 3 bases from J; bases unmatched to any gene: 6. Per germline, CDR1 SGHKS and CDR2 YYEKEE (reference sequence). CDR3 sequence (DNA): TGTGCCAGCGGGGACAGGGGTTTAGCTAATGAAAAACTGTTTTTT. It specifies CASGDRGLANEKLFF.

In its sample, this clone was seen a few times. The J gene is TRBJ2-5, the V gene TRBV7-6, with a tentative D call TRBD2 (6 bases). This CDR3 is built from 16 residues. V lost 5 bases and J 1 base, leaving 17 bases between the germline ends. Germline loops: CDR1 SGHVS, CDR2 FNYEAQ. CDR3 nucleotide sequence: TGTGCCAGCAGCACTCAGCAGGTCGGGGGCCAAGAGACCCAGTACTTC. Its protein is CASSTQQVGGQETQYF.

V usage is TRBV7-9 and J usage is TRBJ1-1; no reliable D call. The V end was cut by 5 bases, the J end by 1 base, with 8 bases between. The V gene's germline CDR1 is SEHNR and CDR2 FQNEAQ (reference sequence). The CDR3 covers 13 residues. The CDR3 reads CASSLTSNTEAFF. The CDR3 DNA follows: TGTGCCAGCAGCCTGACATCGAACACTGAAGCTTTCTTT.

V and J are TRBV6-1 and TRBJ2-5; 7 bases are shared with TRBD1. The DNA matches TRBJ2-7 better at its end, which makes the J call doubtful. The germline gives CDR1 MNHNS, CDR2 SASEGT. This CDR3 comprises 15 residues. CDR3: CASRTARGQNYEQYF. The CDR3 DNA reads TGTGCCAGCAGAACCGCACGGGGACAGAACTACGAGCAGTACTTC.

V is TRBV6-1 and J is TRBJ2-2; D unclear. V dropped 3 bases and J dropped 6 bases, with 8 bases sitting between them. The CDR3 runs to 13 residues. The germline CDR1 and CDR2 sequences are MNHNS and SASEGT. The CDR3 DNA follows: TGTGCCAGCAGTGATGCAGAAGCCGGGGAGCTGTTTTTT. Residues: CASSDAEAGELFF.

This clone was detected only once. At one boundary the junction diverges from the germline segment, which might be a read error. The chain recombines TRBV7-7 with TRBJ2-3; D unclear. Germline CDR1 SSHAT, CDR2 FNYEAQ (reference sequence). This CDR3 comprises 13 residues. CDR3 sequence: CASSLRRTDTQYF. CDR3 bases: TGTGCTAGCAGCTTACGTAGAACAGATACGCAGTATTTT.

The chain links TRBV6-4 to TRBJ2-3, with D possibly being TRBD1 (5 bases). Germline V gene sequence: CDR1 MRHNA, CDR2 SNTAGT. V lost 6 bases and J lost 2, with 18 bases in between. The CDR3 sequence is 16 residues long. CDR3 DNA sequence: TGTGCCAGCAGCCTCTCCTCGGACATTTACACAGATACGCAGTATTTT. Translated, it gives CASSLSSDIYTDTQYF.

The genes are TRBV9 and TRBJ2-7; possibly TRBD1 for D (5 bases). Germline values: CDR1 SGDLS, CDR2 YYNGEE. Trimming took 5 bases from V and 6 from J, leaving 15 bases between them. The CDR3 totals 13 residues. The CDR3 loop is CASSSYQGSEQYF. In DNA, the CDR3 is TGTGCCAGCAGTTCTTACCAGGGCTCCGAGCAGTACTTC.

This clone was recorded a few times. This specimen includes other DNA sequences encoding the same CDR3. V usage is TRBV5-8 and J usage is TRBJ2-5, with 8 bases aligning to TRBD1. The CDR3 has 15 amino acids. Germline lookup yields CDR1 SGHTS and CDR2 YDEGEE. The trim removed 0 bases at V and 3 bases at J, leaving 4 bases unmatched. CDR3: CASSLVPTGEETQYF. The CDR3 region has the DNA TGTGCCAGCAGCTTGGTTCCGACAGGGGAAGAGACCCAGTACTTC.

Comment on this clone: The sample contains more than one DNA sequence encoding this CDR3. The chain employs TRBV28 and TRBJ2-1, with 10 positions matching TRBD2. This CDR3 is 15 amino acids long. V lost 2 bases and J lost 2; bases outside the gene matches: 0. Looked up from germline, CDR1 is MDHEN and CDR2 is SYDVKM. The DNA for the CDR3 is TGTGCCAGCAGTTTAGGACTAGCGGCCTACAATGAGCAGTTCTTC. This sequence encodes CASSLGLAAYNEQFF.

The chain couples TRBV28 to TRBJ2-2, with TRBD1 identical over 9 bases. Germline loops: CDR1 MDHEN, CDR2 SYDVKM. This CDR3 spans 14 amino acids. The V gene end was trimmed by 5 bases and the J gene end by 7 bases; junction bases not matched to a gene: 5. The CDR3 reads CASSLDRGGGELFF. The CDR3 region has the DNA TGTGCCAGCAGTCTGGACAGGGGTGGCGGGGAGCTGTTTTTT. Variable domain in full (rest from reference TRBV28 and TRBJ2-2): DVKVTQSSRYLVKRTGEKVFLECVQDMDHENMFWYRQDPGLGLRLIYFSYDVKMKEKGDIPEGYSVSREKKERFSLILESASTNQTSMYLCASSLDRGGGELFFGEGSRLTVL.

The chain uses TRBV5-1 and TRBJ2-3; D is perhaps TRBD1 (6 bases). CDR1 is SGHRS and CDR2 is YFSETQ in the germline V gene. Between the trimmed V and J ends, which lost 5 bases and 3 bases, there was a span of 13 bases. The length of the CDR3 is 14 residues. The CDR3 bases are TGCGCCAGCAGAATGGGCAGGGGAACAGATACGCAGTATTTT. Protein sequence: CASRMGRGTDTQYF.

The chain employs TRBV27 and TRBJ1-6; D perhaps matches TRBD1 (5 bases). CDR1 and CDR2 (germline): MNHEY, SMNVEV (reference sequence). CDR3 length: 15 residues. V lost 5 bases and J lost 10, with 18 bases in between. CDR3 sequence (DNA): TGTGCCAGCAGTGCCACGGGGGGTCAATGGTCACCCCTCCACTTT. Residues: CASSATGGQWSPLHF.

The chain's CDR3 is CASSLTGAGNEQFF. In nucleotides, the CDR3 is TGTGCCAGCAGCTTAACCGGTGCCGGCAATGAGCAGTTCTTC. The chain combines TRBV7-9 with TRBJ2-1; D is unresolved. V was pared by 2 bases and J by 6 bases, with 11 bases between. This CDR3 comprises 14 residues. CDR1 and CDR2 (germline): SEHNR, FQNEAQ (reference sequence).

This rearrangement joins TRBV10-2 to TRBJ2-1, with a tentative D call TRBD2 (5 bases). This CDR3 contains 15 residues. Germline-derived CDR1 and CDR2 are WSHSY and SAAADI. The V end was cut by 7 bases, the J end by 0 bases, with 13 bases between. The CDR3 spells CASISGVSSYNEQFF. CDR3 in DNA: TGCGCCAGCATAAGCGGAGTGAGCTCCTACAATGAGCAGTTCTTC.